This T cell receptor (beta chain) was captured in a study of T cell repertoires in cytomegalovirus infection. Study context: Researchers turned to recently identified HLA-C-restricted CMV epitopes as well as well-studied HLA-B-restricted ones. Both a matching HLA type and CMV infection were indicated by public TCR beta signatures. Study results and limitations: HLA-C-restricted CMV clonotypes gave the most frequent clonotype in two of eight donors.

As for this clonotype: As yet, its antigen is unknown.

TCRdb ran MiXCR on the reads and lists one entry per CDR3 protein. The repertoire holds a few hundred thousand distinct CDR3 sequences, with almost 40% as singletons. This CDR3 comprises 14 residues. Germline V gene data show CDR1 as MNHNS and CDR2 as SASEGT. Trimming removed 7 bases at V and 7 bases at J, with 17 bases between. Material: cultured PBMCs, obtained from culture after CMV antigen stimulation. The receptor's source is a human donor in good health (CMV status not recorded). Some clones in this sample may be carry-over from other donors' samples. The chain employs TRBV6-1 and TRBJ1-3; D may be TRBD1 (5 bases). The CDR3 loop reads CASKRQNPLNTIYF. The DNA for the CDR3 is TGTGCCAGCAAGAGACAGAATCCCCTGAACACCATATATTTT.